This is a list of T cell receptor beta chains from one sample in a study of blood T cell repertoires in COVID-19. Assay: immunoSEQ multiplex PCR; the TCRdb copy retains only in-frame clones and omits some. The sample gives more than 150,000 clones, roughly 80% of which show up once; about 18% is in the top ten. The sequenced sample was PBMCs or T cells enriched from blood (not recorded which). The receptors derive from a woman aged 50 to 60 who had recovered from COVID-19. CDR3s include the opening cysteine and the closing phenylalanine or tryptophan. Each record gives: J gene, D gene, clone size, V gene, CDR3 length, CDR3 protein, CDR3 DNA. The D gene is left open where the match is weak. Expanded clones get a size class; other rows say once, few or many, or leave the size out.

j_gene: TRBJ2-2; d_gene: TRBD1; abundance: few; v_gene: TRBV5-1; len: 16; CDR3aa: CASSYTGGPNTGELFF; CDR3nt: TGCGCCAGCAGCTACACAGGGGGTCCGAACACCGGGGAGCTGTTTTTT
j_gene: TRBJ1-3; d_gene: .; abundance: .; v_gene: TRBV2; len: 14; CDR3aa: CASSVLSSGNTIYF; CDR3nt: TGTGCCAGCAGTGTCCTGTCCTCTGGAAACACCATATATTTT
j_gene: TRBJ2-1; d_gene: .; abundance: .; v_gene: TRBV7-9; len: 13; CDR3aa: CASSLAGEVQQFF; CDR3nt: TGTGCCAGCAGCTTAGCCGGAGAGGTACAGCAGTTCTTC
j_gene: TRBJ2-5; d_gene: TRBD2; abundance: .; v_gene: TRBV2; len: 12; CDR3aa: CASTGSGSSQYF; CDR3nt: TGTGCCAGCACTGGTAGCGGGAGCTCCCAGTACTTC
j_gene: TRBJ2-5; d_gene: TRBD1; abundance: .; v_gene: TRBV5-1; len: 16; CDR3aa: CASSHLPGQGSETQYF; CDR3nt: TGCGCCAGCAGCCATCTCCCGGGACAGGGGTCGGAGACCCAGTACTTC
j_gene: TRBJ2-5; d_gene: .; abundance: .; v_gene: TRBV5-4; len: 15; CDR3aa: CASSLSGDRLGTQYF; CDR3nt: TGTGCCAGCAGCCTTTCCGGGGATAGGTTGGGGACCCAGTACTTC
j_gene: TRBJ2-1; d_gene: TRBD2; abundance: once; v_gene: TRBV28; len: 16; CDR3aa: CASSYPLSGTGIEQFF; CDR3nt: TGTGCCAGCAGCTACCCCCTTAGCGGGACGGGGATTGAGCAGTTCTTC
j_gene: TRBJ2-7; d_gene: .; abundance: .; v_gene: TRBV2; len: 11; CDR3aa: CASGREGEQYF; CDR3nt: TGTGCCAGCGGTCGTGAGGGCGAGCAGTACTTC
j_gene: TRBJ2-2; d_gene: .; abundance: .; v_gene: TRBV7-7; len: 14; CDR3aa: CASSLDWNTGELFF; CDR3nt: TGTGCCAGCAGCTTAGACTGGAACACCGGGGAGCTGTTTTTT
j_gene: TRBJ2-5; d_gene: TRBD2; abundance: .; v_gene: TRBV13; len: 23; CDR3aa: CASSSTTPGAEKSSGGRRGTQYF; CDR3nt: TGTGCCAGCAGCTCCACTACACCGGGGGCGGAAAAGTCTAGCGGCGGGAGGAGGGGGACCCAGTACTTC
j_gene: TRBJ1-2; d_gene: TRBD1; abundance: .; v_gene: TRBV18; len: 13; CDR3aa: CASSRQGTNGYTF; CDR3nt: TGTGCCAGCTCACGACAGGGGACGAATGGCTACACCTTC
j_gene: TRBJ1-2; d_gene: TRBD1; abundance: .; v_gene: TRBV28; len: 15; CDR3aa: CASSRPGQGAYGYTF; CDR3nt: TGTGCCAGCAGTCGGCCGGGACAGGGGGCTTATGGCTACACCTTC
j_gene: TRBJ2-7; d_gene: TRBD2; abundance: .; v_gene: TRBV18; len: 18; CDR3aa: CASSPTYSTSGFPYEQYF; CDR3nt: TGTGCCAGCTCACCGACCTACTCGACTAGCGGGTTTCCTTACGAGCAGTACTTC
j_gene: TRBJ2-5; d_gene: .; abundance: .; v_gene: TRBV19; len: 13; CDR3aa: CASSPSSVETQYF; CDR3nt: TGTGCCAGTAGCCCCTCTAGTGTGGAGACCCAGTACTTC
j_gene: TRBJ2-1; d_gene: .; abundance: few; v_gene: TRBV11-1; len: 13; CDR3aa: CASSLGPSGEQFF; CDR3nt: TGTGCCAGCAGCTTGGGCCCTTCCGGTGAGCAGTTCTTC
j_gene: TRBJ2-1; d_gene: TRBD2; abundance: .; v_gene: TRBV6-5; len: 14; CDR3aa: CASSYGGSNNEQFF; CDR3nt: TGTGCCAGCAGTTATGGCGGGAGTAACAATGAGCAGTTCTTC
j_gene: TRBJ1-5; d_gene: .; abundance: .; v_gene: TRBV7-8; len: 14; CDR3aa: CASRRGRTNQPQHF; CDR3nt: TGTGCCAGCAGGAGAGGGCGGACCAATCAGCCCCAGCATTTT
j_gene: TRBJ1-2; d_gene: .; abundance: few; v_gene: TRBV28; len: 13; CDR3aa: CASSFGGRNGYTF; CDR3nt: TGTGCCAGCAGTTTTGGAGGGAGGAATGGCTACACCTTC
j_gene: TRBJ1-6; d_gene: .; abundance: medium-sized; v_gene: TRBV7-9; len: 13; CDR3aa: CASSPTEASPLHF; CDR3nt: TGTGCCAGCAGCCCGACAGAAGCGTCACCCCTCCACTTT
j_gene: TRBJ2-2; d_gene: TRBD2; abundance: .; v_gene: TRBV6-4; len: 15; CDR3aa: CASRKRDIPTGELFF; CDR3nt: TGTGCCAGCAGAAAGCGGGATATACCGACCGGGGAGCTGTTTTTT
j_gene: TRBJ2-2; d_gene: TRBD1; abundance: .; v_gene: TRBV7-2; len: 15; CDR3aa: CASSLDRDNTGELFF; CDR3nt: TGTGCCAGCAGCCTAGACAGGGATAACACCGGGGAGCTGTTTTTT
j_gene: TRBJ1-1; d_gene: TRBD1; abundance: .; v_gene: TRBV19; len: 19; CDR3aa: CASSIGFLGRGDPGTEAFF; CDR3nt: TGTGCCAGTAGTATAGGTTTTTTGGGCAGGGGGGATCCTGGCACTGAAGCTTTCTTT
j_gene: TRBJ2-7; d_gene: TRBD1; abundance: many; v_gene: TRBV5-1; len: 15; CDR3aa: CASSWGQGYSYEQYF; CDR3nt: TGCGCCAGCAGCTGGGGACAGGGCTACTCCTACGAGCAGTACTTC
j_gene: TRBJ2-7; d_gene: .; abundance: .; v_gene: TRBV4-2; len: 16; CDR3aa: CASSQDVGSYYYEQYF; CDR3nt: TGTGCCAGCAGCCAAGATGTAGGCTCCTACTACTACGAGCAGTACTTC
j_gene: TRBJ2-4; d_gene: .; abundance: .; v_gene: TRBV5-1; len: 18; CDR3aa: CASSLAGFPSSAKNIQYF; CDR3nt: TGCGCCAGCAGCTTGGCCGGGTTCCCTTCCTCAGCCAAAAACATTCAGTACTTC
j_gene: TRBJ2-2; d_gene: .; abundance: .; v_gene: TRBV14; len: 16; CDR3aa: CASSQVGRKNTGELFF; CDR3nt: TGTGCCAGCAGCCAAGTGGGCAGGAAGAACACCGGGGAGCTGTTTTTT
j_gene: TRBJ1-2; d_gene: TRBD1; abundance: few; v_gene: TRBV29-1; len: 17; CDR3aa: CSVTPGQGTTSLYGYTF; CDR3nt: TGCAGCGTAACCCCGGGACAGGGAACGACATCTCTTTATGGCTACACCTTC